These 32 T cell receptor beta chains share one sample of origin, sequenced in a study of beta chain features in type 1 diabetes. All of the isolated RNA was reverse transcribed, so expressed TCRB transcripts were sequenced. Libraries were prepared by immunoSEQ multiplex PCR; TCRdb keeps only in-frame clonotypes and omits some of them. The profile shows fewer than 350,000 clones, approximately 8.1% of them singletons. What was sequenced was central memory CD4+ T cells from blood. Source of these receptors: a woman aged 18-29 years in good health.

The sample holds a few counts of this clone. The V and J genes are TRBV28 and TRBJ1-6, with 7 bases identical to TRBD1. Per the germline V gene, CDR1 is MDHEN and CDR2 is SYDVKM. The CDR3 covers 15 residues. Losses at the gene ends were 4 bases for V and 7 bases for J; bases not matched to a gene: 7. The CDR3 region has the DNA TGTGCCAGCAGTTCCATTGACAGGGACAATTCACCCCTCCACTTT. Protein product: CASSSIDRDNSPLHF. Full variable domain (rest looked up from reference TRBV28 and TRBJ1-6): DVKVTQSSRYLVKRTGEKVFLECVQDMDHENMFWYRQDPGLGLRLIYFSYDVKMKEKGDIPEGYSVSREKKERFSLILESASTNQTSMYLCASSSIDRDNSPLHFGNGTRLTVT.

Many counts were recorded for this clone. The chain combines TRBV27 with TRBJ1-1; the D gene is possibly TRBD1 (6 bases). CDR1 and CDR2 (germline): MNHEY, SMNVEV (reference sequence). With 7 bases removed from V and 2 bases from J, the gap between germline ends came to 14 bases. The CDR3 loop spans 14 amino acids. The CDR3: CASNPRGGNTEAFF. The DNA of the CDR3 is TGTGCCAGCAACCCAAGAGGGGGAAACACTGAAGCTTTCTTT.

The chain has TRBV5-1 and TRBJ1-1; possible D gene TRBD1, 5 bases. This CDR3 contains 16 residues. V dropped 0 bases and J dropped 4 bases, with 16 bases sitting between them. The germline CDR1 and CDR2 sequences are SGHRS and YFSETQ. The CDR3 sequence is CASSLAGDGAPTEAFF. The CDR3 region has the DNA TGCGCCAGCAGCTTGGCCGGGGATGGGGCCCCCACTGAAGCTTTCTTT.

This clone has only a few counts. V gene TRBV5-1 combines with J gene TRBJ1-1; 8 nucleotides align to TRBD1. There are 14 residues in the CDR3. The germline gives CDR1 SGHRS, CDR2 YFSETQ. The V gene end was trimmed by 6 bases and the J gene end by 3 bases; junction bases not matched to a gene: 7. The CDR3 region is CASTTTGGDTEAFF. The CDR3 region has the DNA TGCGCCAGCACCACCACAGGGGGTGACACTGAAGCTTTCTTT. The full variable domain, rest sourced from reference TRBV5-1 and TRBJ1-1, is KAGVTQTPRYLIKTRGQQVTLSCSPISGHRSVSWYQQTPGQGLQFLFEYFSETQRNKGNFPGRFSGRQFSNSRSEMNVSTLELGDSALYLCASTTTGGDTEAFFGQGTRLTVV.

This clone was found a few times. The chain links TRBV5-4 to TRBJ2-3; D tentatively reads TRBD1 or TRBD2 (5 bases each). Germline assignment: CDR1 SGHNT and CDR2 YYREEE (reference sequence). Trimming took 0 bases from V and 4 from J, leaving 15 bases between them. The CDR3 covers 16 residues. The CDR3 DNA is TGTGCCAGCAGCTTGGTCGGGGCGCGGTTGGCAGATACGCAGTATTTT. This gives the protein CASSLVGARLADTQYF.

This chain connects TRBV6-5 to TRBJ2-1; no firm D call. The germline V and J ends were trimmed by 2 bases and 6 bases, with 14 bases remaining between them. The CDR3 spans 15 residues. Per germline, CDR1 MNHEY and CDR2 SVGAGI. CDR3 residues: CASSYRALDSNEQFF. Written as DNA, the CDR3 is TGTGCCAGCAGTTACCGGGCCCTCGATAGCAATGAGCAGTTCTTC.

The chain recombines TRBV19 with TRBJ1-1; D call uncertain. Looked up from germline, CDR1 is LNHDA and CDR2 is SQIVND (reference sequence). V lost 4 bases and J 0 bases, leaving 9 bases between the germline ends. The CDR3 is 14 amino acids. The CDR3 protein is CASSRWGMNTEAFF. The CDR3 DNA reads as TGTGCCAGTAGTAGGTGGGGTATGAACACTGAAGCTTTCTTT.

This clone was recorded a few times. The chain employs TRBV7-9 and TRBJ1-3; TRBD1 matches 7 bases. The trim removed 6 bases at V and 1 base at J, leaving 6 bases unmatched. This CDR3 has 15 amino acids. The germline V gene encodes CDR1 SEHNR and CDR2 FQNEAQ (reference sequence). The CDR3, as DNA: TGTGCCAGCAGTTTTACAGGGGCATCTGGAAACACCATATATTTT. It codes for CASSFTGASGNTIYF.

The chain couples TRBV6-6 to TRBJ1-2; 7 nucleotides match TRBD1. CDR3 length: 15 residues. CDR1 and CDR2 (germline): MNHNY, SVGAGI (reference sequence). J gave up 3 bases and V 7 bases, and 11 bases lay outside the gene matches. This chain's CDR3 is CASNGRTGADYGYTF. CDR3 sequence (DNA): TGTGCCAGCAACGGACGGACAGGCGCCGACTATGGCTACACCTTC.

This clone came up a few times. CDR3 sequence (DNA): TGTGCCAGCAGCCCAGCTAGGGTAGTCGATGAAAAACTGTTTTTT. This translates into CASSPARVVDEKLFF. This rearrangement joins TRBV7-2 to TRBJ1-4, with D hard to call. The CDR3 runs 15 residues. Germline V CDR1 and CDR2: SGHTA, FQGNSA. V was shortened by 5 bases and J by 6 bases, with 16 bases between the two germline ends.

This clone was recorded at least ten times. This chain's CDR3 is CASSPGGPVNQPQHF. CDR3 in DNA: TGTGCCAGCAGCCCGGGTGGGCCCGTCAATCAGCCCCAGCATTTT. This chain links TRBV7-2 with TRBJ1-5; D is unresolved. In germline, CDR1 is SGHTA, CDR2 FQGNSA. The CDR3 loop spans 15 amino acids. Trimming took 5 bases from V and 3 from J, leaving 14 bases between them.

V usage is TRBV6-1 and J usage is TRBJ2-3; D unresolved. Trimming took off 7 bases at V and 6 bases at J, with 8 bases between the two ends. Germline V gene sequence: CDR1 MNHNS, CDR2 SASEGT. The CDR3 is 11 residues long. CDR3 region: CASKFGDTQYF. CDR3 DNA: TGTGCCAGCAAGTTTGGGGATACGCAGTATTTT.

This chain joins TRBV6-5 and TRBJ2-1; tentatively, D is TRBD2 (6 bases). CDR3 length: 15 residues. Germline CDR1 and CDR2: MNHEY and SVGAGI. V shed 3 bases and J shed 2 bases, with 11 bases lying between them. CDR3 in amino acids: CASSYRGSTYNEQFF. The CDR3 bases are TGTGCCAGCAGTTATCGGGGGTCGACCTACAATGAGCAGTTCTTC.

The CDR3 nucleotides read TGTGCCAGCAGCTTGTCTCTCCGGGACAGGGGCTTTACGGCTCAGTACTTC. Amino acid sequence: CASSLSLRDRGFTAQYF. The genes are TRBV7-2 and TRBJ2-4; TRBD1 aligns across 10 bases. The CDR3 sequence is 17 residues long. V shed 3 bases, J shed 12 bases, and the junction held 17 bases outside the gene matches. Germline V gene lookup returns CDR1 SGHTA and CDR2 FQGNSA.

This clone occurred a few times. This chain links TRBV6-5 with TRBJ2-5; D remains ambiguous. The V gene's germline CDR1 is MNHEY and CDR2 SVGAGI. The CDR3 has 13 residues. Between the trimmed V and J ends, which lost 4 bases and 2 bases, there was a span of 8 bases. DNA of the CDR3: TGTGCCAGCAGTTCACAGCCTCAAGAGACCCAGTACTTC. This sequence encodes CASSSQPQETQYF.

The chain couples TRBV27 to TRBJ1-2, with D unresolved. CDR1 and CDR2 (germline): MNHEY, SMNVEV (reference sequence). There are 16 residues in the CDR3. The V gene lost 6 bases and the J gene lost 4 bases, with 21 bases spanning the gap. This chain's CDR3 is CASSPLSSVASYGYTF. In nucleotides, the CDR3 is TGTGCCAGCAGCCCACTCTCCTCCGTCGCGTCCTATGGCTACACCTTC.

This CDR3 is CASRELAFGELFF. CDR3 coding DNA: TGTGCCAGCAGGGAACTAGCGTTCGGGGAGCTGTTTTTT. This chain links TRBV6-1 with TRBJ2-2; the match to TRBD2 covers 7 bases. Germline V gives CDR1 MNHNS, CDR2 SASEGT. V trimming: 6 bases; J trimming: 7 bases; junction bases outside the gene matches: 5. The CDR3 has 13 residues.

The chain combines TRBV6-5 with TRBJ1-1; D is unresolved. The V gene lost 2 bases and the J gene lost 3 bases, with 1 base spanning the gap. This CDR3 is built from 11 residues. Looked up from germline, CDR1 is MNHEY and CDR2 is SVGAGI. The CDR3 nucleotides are TGTGCCAGCAGTTACGACACTGAAGCTTTCTTT. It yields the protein CASSYDTEAFF.

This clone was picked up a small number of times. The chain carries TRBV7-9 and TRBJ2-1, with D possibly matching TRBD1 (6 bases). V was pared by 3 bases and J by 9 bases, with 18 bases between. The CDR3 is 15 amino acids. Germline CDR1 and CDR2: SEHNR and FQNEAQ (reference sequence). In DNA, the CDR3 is TGTGCCAGCAGCTTGAGGGGGAACCCATACGGTGAGCAGTTCTTC. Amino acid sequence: CASSLRGNPYGEQFF.

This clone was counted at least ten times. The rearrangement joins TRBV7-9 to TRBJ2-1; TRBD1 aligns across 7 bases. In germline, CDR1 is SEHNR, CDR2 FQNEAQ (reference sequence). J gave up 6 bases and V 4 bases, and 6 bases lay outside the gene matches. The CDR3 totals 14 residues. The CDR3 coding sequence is TGTGCCAGCAGCTCTATCGGACAGGTCAATGAGCAGTTCTTC. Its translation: CASSSIGQVNEQFF. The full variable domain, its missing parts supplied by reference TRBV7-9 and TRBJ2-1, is DTGVSQNPRHKITKRGQNVTFRCDPISEHNRLYWYRQTLGQGPEFLTYFQNEAQLEKSRLLSDRFSAERPKGSFSTLEIQRTEQGDSAMYLCASSSIGQVNEQFFGPGTRLTVL.

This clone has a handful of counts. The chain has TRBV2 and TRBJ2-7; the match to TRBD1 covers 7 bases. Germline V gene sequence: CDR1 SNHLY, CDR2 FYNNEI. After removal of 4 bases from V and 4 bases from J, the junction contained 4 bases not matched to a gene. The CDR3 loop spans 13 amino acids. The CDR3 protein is CASSAHRGYEQYF. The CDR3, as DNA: TGTGCCAGCAGTGCTCACAGGGGATACGAGCAGTACTTC.

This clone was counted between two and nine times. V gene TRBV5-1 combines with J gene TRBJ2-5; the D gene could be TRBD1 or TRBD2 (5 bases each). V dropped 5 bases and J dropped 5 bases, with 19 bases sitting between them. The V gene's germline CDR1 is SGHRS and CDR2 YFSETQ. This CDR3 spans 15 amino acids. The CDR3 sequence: CASSSGTPSGETQYF. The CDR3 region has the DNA TGCGCCAGCAGTTCCGGGACCCCGAGTGGCGAGACCCAGTACTTC.

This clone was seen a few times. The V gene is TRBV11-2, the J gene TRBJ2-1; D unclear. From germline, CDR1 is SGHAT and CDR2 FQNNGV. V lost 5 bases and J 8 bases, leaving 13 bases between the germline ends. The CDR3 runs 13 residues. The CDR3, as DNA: TGTGCCAGCAGCCACCGTGAGTGGGATGAGCAGTTCTTC. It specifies CASSHREWDEQFF. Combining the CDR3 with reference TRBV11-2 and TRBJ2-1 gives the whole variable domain EAGVAQSPRYKIIEKRQSVAFWCNPISGHATLYWYQQILGQGPKLLIQFQNNGVVDDSQLPKDRFSAERLKGVDSTLKIQPAKLEDSAVYLCASSHREWDEQFFGPGTRLTVL.

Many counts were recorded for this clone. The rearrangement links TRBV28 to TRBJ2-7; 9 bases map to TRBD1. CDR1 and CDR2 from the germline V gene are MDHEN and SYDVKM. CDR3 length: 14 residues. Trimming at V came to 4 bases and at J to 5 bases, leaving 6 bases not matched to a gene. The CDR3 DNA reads TGTGCCAGCAGTTCTTCCGGGACAGGGAACGAGCAGTACGTC. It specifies CASSSSGTGNEQYV.

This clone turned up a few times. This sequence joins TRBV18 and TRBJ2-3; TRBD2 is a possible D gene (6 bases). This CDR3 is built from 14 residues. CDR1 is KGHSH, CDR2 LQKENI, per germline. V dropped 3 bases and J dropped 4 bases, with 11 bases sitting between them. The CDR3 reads CASSPHRDSDTQYF. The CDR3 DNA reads TGTGCCAGCTCACCTCATCGGGACTCAGATACGCAGTATTTT.

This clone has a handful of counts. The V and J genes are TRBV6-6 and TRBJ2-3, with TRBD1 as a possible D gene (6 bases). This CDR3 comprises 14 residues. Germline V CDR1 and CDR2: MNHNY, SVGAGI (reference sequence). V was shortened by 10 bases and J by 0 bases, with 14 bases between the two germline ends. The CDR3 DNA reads TGTGCCACCAAAGTACAGGGCAGCACAGATACGCAGTATTTT. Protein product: CATKVQGSTDTQYF.

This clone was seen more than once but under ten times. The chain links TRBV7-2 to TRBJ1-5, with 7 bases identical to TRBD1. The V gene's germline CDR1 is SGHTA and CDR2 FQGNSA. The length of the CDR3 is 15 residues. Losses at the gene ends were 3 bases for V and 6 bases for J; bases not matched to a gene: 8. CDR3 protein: CASSFGTARGQPQHF. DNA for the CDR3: TGTGCCAGCAGCTTTGGGACAGCCAGGGGTCAGCCCCAGCATTTT. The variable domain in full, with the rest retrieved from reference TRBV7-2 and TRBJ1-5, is GAGVSQSPSNKVTEKGKDVELRCDPISGHTALYWYRQSLGQGLEFLIYFQGNSAPDKSGLPSDRFSAERTGGSVSTLTIQRTQQEDSAVYLCASSFGTARGQPQHFGDGTRLSIL.

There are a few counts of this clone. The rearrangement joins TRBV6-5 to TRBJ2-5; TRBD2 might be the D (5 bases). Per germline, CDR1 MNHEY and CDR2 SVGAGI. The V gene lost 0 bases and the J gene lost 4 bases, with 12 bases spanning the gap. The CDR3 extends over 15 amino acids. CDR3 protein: CASSYSSTSGETQYF. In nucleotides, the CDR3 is TGTGCCAGCAGTTACTCGTCCACTAGTGGAGAGACCCAGTACTTC.

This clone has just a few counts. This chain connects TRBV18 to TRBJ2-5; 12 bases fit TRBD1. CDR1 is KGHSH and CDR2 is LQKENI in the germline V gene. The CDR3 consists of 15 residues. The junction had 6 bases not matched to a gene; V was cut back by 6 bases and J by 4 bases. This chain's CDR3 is CASSTGTGGAETQYF. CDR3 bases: TGTGCCAGCTCGACCGGGACAGGGGGCGCAGAGACCCAGTACTTC.

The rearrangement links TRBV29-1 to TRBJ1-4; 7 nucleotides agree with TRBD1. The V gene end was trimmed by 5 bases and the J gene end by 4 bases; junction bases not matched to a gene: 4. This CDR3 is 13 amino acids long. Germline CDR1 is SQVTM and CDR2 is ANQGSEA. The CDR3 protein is CSVLQGNNEKLFF. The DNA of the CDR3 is TGCAGCGTTTTACAGGGGAATAATGAAAAACTGTTTTTT.

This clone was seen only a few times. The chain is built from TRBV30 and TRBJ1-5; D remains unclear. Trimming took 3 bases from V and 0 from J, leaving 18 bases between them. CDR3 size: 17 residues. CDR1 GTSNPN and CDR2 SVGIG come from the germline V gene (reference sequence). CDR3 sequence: CAWSRGTGSHSNQPQHF. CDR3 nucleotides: TGTGCCTGGAGCCGCGGTACGGGCAGCCATAGCAATCAGCCCCAGCATTTT.

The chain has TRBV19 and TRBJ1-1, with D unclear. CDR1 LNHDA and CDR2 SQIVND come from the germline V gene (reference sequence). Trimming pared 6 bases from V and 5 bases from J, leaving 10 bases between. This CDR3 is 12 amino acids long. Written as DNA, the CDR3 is TGTGCCAGTAGCGATATAGGTACTGAAGCTTTCTTT. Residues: CASSDIGTEAFF.